This T cell receptor (beta chain) comes out of a study of blood T cell repertoires in COVID-19. In the study overall: There were acute and convalescent COVID-19 samples, and they came from the United States, Italy and Spain. The cDNA or gDNA used as material had been derived from T cells, B-cell-depleted T cells, or PBMCs.

V was clipped by 0 bases and J by 8 bases, with 13 bases between them. Germline V CDR1 and CDR2: LGHDT, YNNKEL (reference sequence). The CDR3 runs 15 residues. Study processing details: The authors estimated nucleated cell counts from reference gene primer amplification. TCRdb keeps only in-frame clones here, not all; method: immunoSEQ multiplex PCR. V and J calls plus clone size are reproduced from that table; the DNA served to infer D and trimming. The table shows about 270,000 clones, with under 90% occurring only once. The receptor's source is a man over 45 with acute or convalescent COVID-19. The chain couples TRBV3-1 (or the pseudogene TRBV3-2) to TRBJ1-4; the D gene is possibly TRBD1 (5 bases). Sequenced material: peripheral blood. This CDR3 is CASSQDLQGWEKLFF. CDR3 nucleotides: TGTGCCAGCAGCCAAGATCTTCAGGGATGGGAAAAACTGTTTTTT.